Described below is a single T cell receptor (beta chain) sequence and its context. The CDR3 loop spans 20 amino acids. V dropped 0 bases and J dropped 5 bases, with 29 bases sitting between them. CDR1 is SQVTM, CDR2 ANQGSEA, per germline. This sample is part of a study of technical replicates of blood from several donors. TCRdb's copy holds only in-frame clones and misses some; the assay was immunoSEQ multiplex PCR. This sample yields almost 85,000 clones, of which about 97% are seen a single time; approximately 0.18% belongs to the top ten. The chain links TRBV29-1 to TRBJ2-1, with D perhaps TRBD2 (5 bases). This TCR derives from a human donor in good health. The specimen was T cells isolated from PBMCs. The CDR3 DNA reads as TGCAGCGTTGAAGATCTTAGTCATTTCGGCCCGGGGATCAGCGACAATGAGCAGTTCTTC. Encoded protein: CSVEDLSHFGPGISDNEQFF.